The 20 T cell receptor beta chains listed next were all sequenced from one sample in a study of Graves' ophthalmopathy and Graves' hyperthyroidism. CDR3 regions of TCR beta were amplified from RNA transcripts. HTBI-primed RT-PCR formed the first round, and a multiplex PCR formed the second. TCRdb passed the multiplex PCR reads through MiXCR, listing each CDR3 protein once. The sample records roughly 600,000 distinct CDR3 sequences, about 40% being singletons. The material sequenced was peripheral blood or thyroid tissue (not recorded which). The receptors here all came from an adult man with Graves' hyperthyroidism.

The sample holds a few counts of this clonotype. This chain connects TRBV12-5 to TRBJ2-7; TRBD1 aligns across 9 bases. This CDR3 contains 17 residues. The germline V gene encodes CDR1 LGHNT and CDR2 FRNRAP. Losses at the gene ends were 1 base for V and 3 bases for J; bases not matched to a gene: 10. The CDR3 region is CASGLAIGTGIGYEQYF. For the CDR3, the DNA is TGTGCTAGTGGTTTGGCGATCGGGACAGGGATCGGCTACGAGCAGTACTTC.

The V call is TRBV29-1, the J call TRBJ2-7, with 7 bases aligning to TRBD1. Germline V gene sequence: CDR1 SQVTM, CDR2 ANQGSEA. V was clipped by 6 bases and J by 2 bases; unmatched bases: 10. This CDR3 is built from 14 residues. The CDR3 is CSVARQGMTYEQYF. The CDR3 nucleotides are TGCAGCGTGGCCCGACAGGGAATGACCTACGAGCAGTACTTC.

The table lists this clonotype with a count of one. The chain uses TRBV20-1 and TRBJ1-1, with 10 positions matching TRBD1. The CDR3 consists of 13 residues. V dropped 6 bases and J dropped 4; count of bases not matched to a gene: 5. CDR1 and CDR2 from the germline V gene are DFQATT and SNEGSKA (reference sequence). CDR3 loop: CSAWTGGTTEAFF. Here the CDR3 DNA reads TGCAGTGCCTGGACAGGGGGTACCACTGAAGCTTTCTTT.

The rearrangement uses TRBV6-6 and TRBJ2-7; a weak D match, TRBD2 (6 bases). The CDR3 extends over 15 amino acids. Between the trimmed V and J ends, which lost 6 bases and 7 bases, there was a span of 22 bases. The germline CDR1 and CDR2 sequences are MNHNY and SVGAGI (reference sequence). The CDR3 nucleotides read TGTGCCAGCAGCCCAACTAGCATCTTCGTCAATGAGCAGTACTTC. Protein product: CASSPTSIFVNEQYF.

This clonotype showed up just a few times. CDR3 in amino acids: CASSQTRSEQYF. For the CDR3, the DNA is TGTGCCAGCAGTCAAACCCGGTCCGAGCAGTACTTC. The V call is TRBV28, the J call TRBJ2-7; D is ambiguous. The germline V and J ends were trimmed by 5 bases and 6 bases, with 11 bases remaining between them. The CDR3 runs to 12 residues. Germline V gives CDR1 MDHEN, CDR2 SYDVKM.

The J gene is TRBJ2-5, the V gene TRBV29-1, with 9 bases that match TRBD2. The CDR3 consists of 17 residues. Unmatched junction bases numbered 9, after V lost 0 bases and J lost 1 base. Germline V lookup: CDR1 SQVTM, CDR2 ANQGSEA. CDR3 residues: CSVEEGSGGRAQETQYF. CDR3 bases: TGCAGCGTTGAAGAGGGGTCTGGCGGGAGGGCCCAAGAGACCCAGTACTTC.

J is TRBJ1-2 and V is TRBV9; tentative D call: TRBD1 (5 bases). CDR3 length: 16 residues. V lost 0 bases, J lost 4 bases, and 16 bases lay in between. Germline assignment: CDR1 SGDLS and CDR2 YYNGEE. CDR3 DNA sequence: TGTGCCAGCAGCGTAGGTTCAGGCGGGACCAGCTATGGCTACACCTTC. Its protein is CASSVGSGGTSYGYTF.

This clonotype has a count of ten or more. The chain couples TRBV10-3 to TRBJ2-5, with 8 positions matching TRBD1. The CDR3 spans 16 residues. In germline, CDR1 is ENHRY, CDR2 SYGVKD. The ends lost 3 bases at V and 1 base at J; junction bases unmatched: 7. CDR3 residues: CAISDGGQGFQETQYF. The CDR3 coding sequence is TGTGCCATCAGTGACGGTGGACAGGGATTCCAAGAGACCCAGTACTTC.

This clonotype was seen at least ten times. V gene TRBV7-3 combines with J gene TRBJ2-5; D ambiguous. Between the trimmed V and J ends, which lost 6 bases and 5 bases, there was a span of 19 bases. The length of the CDR3 is 15 residues. Germline V gives CDR1 SGHTA, CDR2 FQGTGA. The CDR3, as DNA: TGTGCCAGCAGGAACCCCACTCGACTCGGGGAGACCCAGTACTTC. It yields the protein CASRNPTRLGETQYF.

This clonotype was observed a few times. The V and J genes are TRBV6-5 and TRBJ1-2; TRBD1 aligns across 8 bases. The CDR3 is 15 residues long. J lost 5 bases, V lost 0 bases, and 5 bases had no gene match. Germline loops: CDR1 MNHEY, CDR2 SVGAGI. CDR3 region: CASSYSQGAVYGYTF. The CDR3, as DNA: TGTGCCAGCAGTTACTCCCAGGGGGCAGTTTATGGCTACACCTTC.

V gene TRBV10-1 combines with J gene TRBJ2-3, with D perhaps matching TRBD1 or TRBD2 (5 bases each). With 6 bases removed from V and 2 bases from J, the gap between germline ends came to 21 bases. The germline gives CDR1 WNHNN, CDR2 SYGVQD (reference sequence). The length of the CDR3 is 17 residues. The CDR3 reads CASSGKGRAHDTDTQYF. The CDR3 DNA follows: TGCGCCAGCAGCGGGAAGGGACGGGCCCACGACACAGATACGCAGTATTTT.

This chain uses TRBV7-3 with TRBJ2-5, with D possibly called TRBD1 or TRBD2 (6 bases each). The germline CDR1 and CDR2 sequences are SGHTA and FQGTGA. The CDR3 is 16 residues long. With 5 bases removed from V and 3 bases from J, the gap between germline ends came to 19 bases. This CDR3 reads CASSPWEAGVEETQYF. The CDR3 region has the DNA TGTGCCAGCAGCCCTTGGGAGGCAGGGGTCGAAGAGACCCAGTACTTC.

Note on this clonotype: Possible read error: a much larger clone is one base away. The V call is TRBV29-1, the J call TRBJ2-3; D is possibly TRBD1 (6 bases). This CDR3 spans 13 amino acids. Germline-derived CDR1 and CDR2 are SQVTM and ANQGSEA. The CDR3 reads CSVAGRGLDTRYF. Written as DNA, the CDR3 is TGCAGCGTTGCGGGCAGGGGATTGGATACGCGGTATTTT.

The chain combines TRBV2 with TRBJ1-2; TRBD1 matches 7 bases. This CDR3 is 12 amino acids long. CDR1 is SNHLY, CDR2 FYNNEI, per germline. The V and J ends lost 8 bases and 5 bases, in that order; junction bases with no gene match: 5. The CDR3 spells CASGRDRYGYTF. The CDR3 DNA reads TGTGCCAGCGGCCGGGACAGATATGGCTACACCTTC.

Ten or more counts support this clonotype. This chain links TRBV2 with TRBJ1-6; possibly TRBD1 for D (5 bases). This CDR3 contains 13 residues. Trimming left V 1 base short and J 8 bases short, with 6 bases between. The germline gives CDR1 SNHLY, CDR2 FYNNEI. The CDR3 spells CASSEVGDSPLHF. CDR3 bases: TGTGCCAGCAGTGAAGTGGGGGATTCACCCCTCCACTTT.

The rearrangement links TRBV2 to TRBJ2-7; 7 bases agree with TRBD2. The CDR3 covers 14 residues. Germline V CDR1 and CDR2: SNHLY, FYNNEI. The trim removed 6 bases at V and 0 bases at J, leaving 5 bases unmatched. Here the CDR3 reads CASRASGTSYEQYF. The CDR3 DNA reads TGTGCCAGCAGGGCTAGCGGAACCTCCTACGAGCAGTACTTC.

The sample holds many counts of this clonotype. The genes are TRBV7-2 and TRBJ2-7; the D gene is possibly TRBD2 (5 bases). V was shortened by 3 bases and J by 0 bases, with 12 bases between the two germline ends. The CDR3 consists of 15 residues. From germline, CDR1 is SGHTA and CDR2 FQGNSA. DNA of the CDR3: TGTGCCAGCAGCTTGGTACCGGGGTCCTCCTACGAGCAGTACTTC. This sequence encodes CASSLVPGSSYEQYF.

The table lists this clonotype with many counts. The chain joins TRBV20-1 to TRBJ1-5, with D unclear. Trimming stripped 3 bases from V and 5 bases from J, with 14 bases between. Germline lookup yields CDR1 DFQATT and CDR2 SNEGSKA (reference sequence). This CDR3 is 14 amino acids long. In nucleotides, the CDR3 is TGCAGTGCTAGTAGGCGCGGGGTCTATCAGCCCCAGCATTTT. The encoded protein is CSASRRGVYQPQHF.

This clonotype was recorded a few times. The V and J genes are TRBV29-1 and TRBJ2-5; the match to TRBD1 covers 7 bases. CDR1 and CDR2 from the germline V gene are SQVTM and ANQGSEA. This CDR3 is 15 amino acids long. J was trimmed by 2 bases and V by 8 bases; bases with no gene match: 14. This CDR3 reads CSLATGQRRQETQYF. As DNA, the CDR3 is TGCAGCTTGGCCACGGGACAGCGGAGACAAGAGACCCAGTACTTC.

V and J are TRBV12-3 or TRBV12-4 and TRBJ2-5, with 13 positions matching TRBD2. CDR3 length: 17 residues. V shed 6 bases, J shed 4 bases, and the junction held 11 bases outside the gene matches. In DNA form, the CDR3 reads TGTGCCAGCAGCTACGGACTAGCGGGAGCGTTGGGAGAGACCCAGTACTTC. This encodes CASSYGLAGALGETQYF.